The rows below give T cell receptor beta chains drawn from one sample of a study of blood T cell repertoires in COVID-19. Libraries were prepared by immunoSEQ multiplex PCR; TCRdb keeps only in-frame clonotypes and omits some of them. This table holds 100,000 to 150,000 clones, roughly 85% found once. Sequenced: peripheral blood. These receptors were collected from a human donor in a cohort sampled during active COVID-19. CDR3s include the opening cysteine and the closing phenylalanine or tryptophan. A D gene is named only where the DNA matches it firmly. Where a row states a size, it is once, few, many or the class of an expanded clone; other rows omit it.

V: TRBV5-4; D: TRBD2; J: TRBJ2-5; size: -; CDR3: CASSSGTSGGAETQYF; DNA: TGTGCCAGCAGCTCCGGGACTAGCGGGGGGGCAGAGACCCAGTACTTC
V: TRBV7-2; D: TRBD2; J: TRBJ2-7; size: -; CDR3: CASSSQGTSGSPAYEQYF; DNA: TGTGCCAGCAGCTCACAGGGGACTAGCGGGAGCCCGGCCTACGAGCAGTACTTC
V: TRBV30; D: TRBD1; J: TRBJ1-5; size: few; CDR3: CAWTGGAGQPQHF; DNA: TGTGCCTGGACAGGGGGCGCGGGTCAGCCCCAGCATTTT
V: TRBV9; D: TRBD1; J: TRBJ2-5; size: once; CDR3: CASSVARGQGMETQYF; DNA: TGTGCCAGCAGCGTAGCCAGAGGACAGGGGATGGAGACCCAGTACTTC
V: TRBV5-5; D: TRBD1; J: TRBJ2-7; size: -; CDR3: CASSSRQGASYEQYF; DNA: TGTGCCAGCAGCTCTAGACAGGGGGCTTCCTACGAGCAGTACTTC
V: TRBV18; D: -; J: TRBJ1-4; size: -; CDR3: CASSSSSNEKLFF; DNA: TGTGCCAGCTCATCCAGTTCTAATGAAAAACTGTTTTTT
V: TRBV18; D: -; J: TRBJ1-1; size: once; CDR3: CASSPFGRENTEAFF; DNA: TGTGCCAGCTCACCATTTGGACGGGAGAACACTGAAGCTTTCTTT
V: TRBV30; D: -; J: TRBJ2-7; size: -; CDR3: CAWSAVSYEQYF; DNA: TGTGCCTGGAGCGCGGTCTCCTACGAGCAGTACTTC
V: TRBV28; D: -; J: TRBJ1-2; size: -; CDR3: CASSLEQGGYTF; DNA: TGTGCCAGCAGTTTAGAGCAGGGTGGCTACACCTTC
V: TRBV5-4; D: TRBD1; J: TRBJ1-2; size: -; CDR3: CASSLGTGDYGYTF; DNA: TGTGCCAGCAGCTTGGGGACAGGGGACTATGGCTACACCTTC
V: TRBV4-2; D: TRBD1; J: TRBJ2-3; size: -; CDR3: CASSQPPRQGTDTQYF; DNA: TGTGCCAGCAGCCAACCGCCGAGACAGGGGACAGATACGCAGTATTTT
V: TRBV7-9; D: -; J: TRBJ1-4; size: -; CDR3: CASSSAGTRNEKLFF; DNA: TGTGCCAGCAGCTCCGCCGGGACAAGAAATGAAAAACTGTTTTTT
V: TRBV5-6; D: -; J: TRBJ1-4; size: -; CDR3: CASSLWAATNEKLFF; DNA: TGTGCCAGCAGCTTGTGGGCAGCAACTAATGAAAAACTGTTTTTT
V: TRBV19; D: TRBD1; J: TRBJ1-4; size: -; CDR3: CASRTGQVRDEKLFF; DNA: TGTGCCAGCCGGACCGGACAGGTCAGAGATGAAAAACTGTTTTTT
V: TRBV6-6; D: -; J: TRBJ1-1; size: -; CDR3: CASSVQYTEAFF; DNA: TGTGCCAGCAGCGTTCAGTACACTGAAGCTTTCTTT
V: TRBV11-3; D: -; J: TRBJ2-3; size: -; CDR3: CASSLGGDLTDTQYF; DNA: TGTGCCAGCAGCTTAGGCGGGGACCTCACAGATACGCAGTATTTT
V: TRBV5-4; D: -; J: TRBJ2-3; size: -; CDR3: CASSLGTDLDTQYF; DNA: TGTGCCAGCAGCTTGGGGACAGACCTAGATACGCAGTATTTT
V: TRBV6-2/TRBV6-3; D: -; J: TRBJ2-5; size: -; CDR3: CASSYPSTLQETQYF; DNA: TGTGCCAGCAGTTACCCGTCGACACTTCAAGAGACCCAGTACTTC
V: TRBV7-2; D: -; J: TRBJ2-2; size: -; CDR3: CASSLSRNTGELFF; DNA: TGTGCCAGCAGCTTATCCCGGAACACCGGGGAGCTGTTTTTT
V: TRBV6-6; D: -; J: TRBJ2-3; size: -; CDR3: CASRPRTDTQYF; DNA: TGTGCCAGCAGACCACGGACAGATACGCAGTATTTT
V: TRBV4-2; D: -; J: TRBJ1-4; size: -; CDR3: CASSQDAGGGEKLFF; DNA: TGTGCCAGCAGCCAAGATGCGGGGGGCGGTGAAAAACTGTTTTTT
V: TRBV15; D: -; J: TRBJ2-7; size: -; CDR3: CATSREGPYEQYF; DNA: TGTGCCACCAGCAGAGAGGGGCCGTACGAGCAGTACTTC
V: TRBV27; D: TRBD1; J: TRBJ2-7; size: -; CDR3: CASTRTGTYEQYF; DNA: TGTGCCAGCACCCGGACAGGCACCTACGAGCAGTACTTC
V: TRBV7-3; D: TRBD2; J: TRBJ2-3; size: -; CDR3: CASSRAGGSTDTQYF; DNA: TGTGCCAGCAGCCGAGCGGGGGGTAGCACAGATACGCAGTATTTT
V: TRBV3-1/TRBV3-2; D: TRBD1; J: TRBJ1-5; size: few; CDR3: CASSQGDRESNQPQHF; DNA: TGTGCCAGCAGCCAAGGCGACAGGGAGTCAAATCAGCCCCAGCATTTT
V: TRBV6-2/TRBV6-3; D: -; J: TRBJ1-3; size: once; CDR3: CASSYSGRSGNTIYF; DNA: TGTGCCAGCAGTTACTCGGGGAGGAGTGGAAACACCATATATTTT
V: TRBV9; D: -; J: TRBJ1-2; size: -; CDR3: CASSPPLRQPRENYGYTF; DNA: TGTGCCAGCAGCCCCCCATTGCGACAGCCTCGTGAAAACTATGGCTACACCTTC
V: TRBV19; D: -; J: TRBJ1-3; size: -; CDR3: CASSINSLSGNTIYF; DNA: TGTGCCAGTAGTATCAACAGCCTCTCTGGAAACACCATATATTTT
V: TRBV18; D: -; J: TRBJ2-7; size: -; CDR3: CASSPGPGGAYEQYF; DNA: TGTGCCAGCTCACCCGGGCCAGGAGGGGCCTACGAGCAGTACTTC
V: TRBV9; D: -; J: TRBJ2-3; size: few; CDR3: CASSVGASPSTDTQYF; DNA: TGTGCCAGCAGCGTGGGGGCGTCACCCAGCACAGATACGCAGTATTTT
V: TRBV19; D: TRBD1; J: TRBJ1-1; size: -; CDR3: CASSIPGGIYEAFF; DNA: TGTGCCAGTAGTATCCCAGGGGGAATATATGAAGCTTTCTTT
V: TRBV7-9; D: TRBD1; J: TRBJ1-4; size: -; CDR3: CASSWGQATNEKLFF; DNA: TGTGCCAGCAGCTGGGGACAGGCAACTAATGAAAAACTGTTTTTT
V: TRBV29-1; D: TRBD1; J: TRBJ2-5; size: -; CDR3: CSVSTGAEETQYF; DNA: TGCAGCGTTTCTACAGGGGCCGAAGAGACCCAGTACTTC
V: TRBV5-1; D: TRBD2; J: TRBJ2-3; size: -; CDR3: CASSPSGTSTDTQYF; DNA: TGCGCCAGCAGCCCTAGCGGGACGAGCACAGATACGCAGTATTTT
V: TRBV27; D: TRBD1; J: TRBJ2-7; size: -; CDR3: CASSSTPTGIPYEQYF; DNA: TGTGCCAGCAGTTCCACCCCGACAGGGATTCCCTACGAGCAGTACTTC
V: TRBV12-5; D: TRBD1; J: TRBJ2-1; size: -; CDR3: CASGLSYRGNNEQFF; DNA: TGTGCTAGTGGTTTGTCTTACAGGGGAAACAATGAGCAGTTCTTC
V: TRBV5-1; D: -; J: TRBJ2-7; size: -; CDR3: CASSLVVSTYEQYF; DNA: TGCGCCAGCAGCTTGGTTGTTTCTACCTACGAGCAGTACTTC
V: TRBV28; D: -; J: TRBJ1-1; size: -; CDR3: CASSSGTTEAFF; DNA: TGTGCCAGCAGTTCAGGTACCACTGAAGCTTTCTTT
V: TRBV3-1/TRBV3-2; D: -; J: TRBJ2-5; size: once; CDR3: CASSLQVDGQQTQYF; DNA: TGTGCCAGCAGCCTCCAGGTGGATGGCCAACAGACCCAGTACTTC
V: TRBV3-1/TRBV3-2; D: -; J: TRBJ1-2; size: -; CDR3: CASSRRRLPLGDYGYTF; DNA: TGTGCCAGCAGCCGTAGGCGGTTGCCCTTAGGGGACTATGGCTACACCTTC
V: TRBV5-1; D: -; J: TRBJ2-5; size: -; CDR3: CASSLTVQETQYF; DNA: TGCGCCAGCAGCTTGACAGTCCAAGAGACCCAGTACTTC
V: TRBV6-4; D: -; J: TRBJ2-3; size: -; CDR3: CASSKNGQSTDTQYF; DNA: TGTGCCAGCAGCAAGAATGGACAGAGCACAGATACGCAGTATTTT
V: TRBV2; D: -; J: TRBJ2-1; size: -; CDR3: CASRGVQGSYNEQFF; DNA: TGTGCCAGCAGGGGGGTACAGGGCTCCTACAATGAGCAGTTCTTC
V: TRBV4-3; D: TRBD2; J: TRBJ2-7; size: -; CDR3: CASSQDPSGGYEQYF; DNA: TGCGCCAGCAGCCAAGACCCTAGCGGGGGGTACGAGCAGTACTTC
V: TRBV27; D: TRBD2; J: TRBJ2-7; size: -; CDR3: CASSGLAGVYEQYF; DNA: TGTGCCAGCAGTGGACTAGCGGGAGTGTACGAGCAGTACTTC
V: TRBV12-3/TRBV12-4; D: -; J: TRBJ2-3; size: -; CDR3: CASSQTDTQYF; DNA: TGTGCCAGCAGCCAAACAGATACGCAGTATTTT
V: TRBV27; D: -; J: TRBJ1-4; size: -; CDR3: CASQGAGYEKLFF; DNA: TGTGCCAGCCAGGGCGCTGGATATGAAAAACTGTTTTTT
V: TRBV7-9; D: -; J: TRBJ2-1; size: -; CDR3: CATQTGTTNEQFF; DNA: TGTGCCACGCAGACCGGGACAACTAATGAGCAGTTCTTC
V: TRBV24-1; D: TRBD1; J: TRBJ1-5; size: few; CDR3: CATSEGTGGWQPQHF; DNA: TGTGCCACCAGTGAGGGGACAGGGGGCTGGCAGCCCCAGCATTTT
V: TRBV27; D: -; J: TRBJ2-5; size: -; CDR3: CASSSRPLATLQETQYF; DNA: TGTGCCAGCAGTTCCCGACCCCTAGCGACACTCCAAGAGACCCAGTACTTC
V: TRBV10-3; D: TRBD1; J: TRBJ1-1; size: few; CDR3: CAISSAGQGDTEAFF; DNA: TGTGCCATCAGTTCAGCGGGACAGGGGGACACTGAAGCTTTCTTT
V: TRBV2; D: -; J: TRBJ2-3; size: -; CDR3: CASSERQGSTDTQYF; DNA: TGTGCCAGCAGTGAACGTCAGGGAAGCACAGATACGCAGTATTTT